This record looks at one T cell receptor beta chain sequence and its context. This entry comes from a study of blood T cell repertoires in COVID-19. Across the study: COVID-19 samples, acute and convalescent, were from the United States, Italy and Spain.

Germline CDR1 is KGHSH and CDR2 is LQKENI. V dropped 0 bases and J dropped 1; count of bases not matched to a gene: 3. The CDR3 has 16 residues. Study processing details: Scientists estimated how many nucleated cells there were by amplifying reference gene primers. Data came from immunoSEQ multiplex PCR; TCRdb stores just in-frame clones and leaves some out. V and J calls and clone size are copied from that table; D and trimming were computed from the DNA. The sample yields around 190,000 clones, approximately 80% seen once. This rearrangement joins TRBV18 to TRBJ2-7; 10 positions agree with TRBD2. This clonotype was obtained from a human donor in a cohort sampled during active COVID-19. Sequencing was performed on peripheral blood. CDR3 in amino acids: CASSPPGLATSYEQYF. CDR3 nucleotides: TGTGCCAGCTCACCACCGGGACTAGCGACATCCTACGAGCAGTACTTC.